Following are 14 T cell receptor beta chains from one sample sequenced in a study of T cells in Graves' hyperthyroidism and ophthalmopathy. TCR beta CDR3 sequences were amplified from RNA transcripts. The study used the HTBI primer set for a first-round RT-PCR of the TCR CDR3. Each CDR3 protein gets one entry after TCRdb re-called the multiplex PCR reads with MiXCR. This table has approximately 400,000 distinct CDR3 sequences, about 15% appearing once. The sample taken for sequencing was blood. Every receptor here comes from a woman aged 55-69 years with Graves' hyperthyroidism.

This clonotype was seen many times. The chain employs TRBV3-1 and TRBJ2-7; the match to TRBD2 covers 7 bases. V dropped 0 bases and J dropped 7; count of bases not matched to a gene: 9. Germline loops: CDR1 LGHDT, CDR2 YNNKEL (reference sequence). The CDR3 runs to 15 residues. Written as DNA, the CDR3 is TGTGCCAGCAGCCAAGAAGGGAGCGGGATAGATGAGCAGTACTTC. Translating gives CASSQEGSGIDEQYF.

In this sample, this clonotype turned up many times. The genes are TRBV20-1 and TRBJ2-7; possibly TRBD1 for D (6 bases). This CDR3 contains 16 residues. Trimming removed 3 bases at V and 5 bases at J, with 23 bases between. Germline values: CDR1 DFQATT, CDR2 SNEGSKA (reference sequence). CDR3: CSARTGLGQEGHEQYF. The CDR3 nucleotides read TGCAGTGCTAGGACAGGTCTGGGGCAAGAGGGCCACGAGCAGTACTTC.

This clonotype has more than one count but fewer than ten. One base away lies a much larger clone, so this may be a sequencing read error. The rearrangement links TRBV5-1 to TRBJ2-1; D is ambiguous. In germline, CDR1 is SGHRS, CDR2 YFSETQ. The CDR3 loop spans 13 amino acids. CDR3: CASSPAVGNEQSF. The CDR3, as DNA: TGCGCCAGCAGCCCCGCGGTGGGGAATGAGCAGTCCTTC.

The chain has TRBV28 and TRBJ2-7, with D perhaps TRBD2 (5 bases). Germline CDR1 reads MDHEN; CDR2 reads SYDVKM. V was trimmed by 1 base and J by 3 bases, leaving 10 bases between them. The CDR3 loop spans 14 amino acids. This chain's CDR3 is CASSLYPGIYEQYF. The CDR3 DNA is TGTGCCAGCAGTTTATATCCGGGGATCTACGAGCAGTACTTC.

This clonotype was counted at least ten times. The gene calls are TRBV7-9 and TRBJ1-1; TRBD1 agrees at 7 bases. V was clipped by 7 bases and J by 2 bases; unmatched bases: 7. The CDR3 is made up of 14 amino acids. Germline V gives CDR1 SEHNR, CDR2 FQNEAQ (reference sequence). DNA for the CDR3: TGTGCCAGCACTTCGGGACAGCCAAACACTGAAGCTTTCTTT. It specifies CASTSGQPNTEAFF.

This clonotype was picked up many times. V gene TRBV7-9 combines with J gene TRBJ2-1; D is perhaps TRBD1 (6 bases). Trimming pared 2 bases from V and 8 bases from J, leaving 16 bases between. This CDR3 spans 15 amino acids. The germline CDR1 and CDR2 sequences are SEHNR and FQNEAQ (reference sequence). The CDR3 nucleotides read TGTGCCAGCAGCTTAAAGTGGGGGCGCTTGTATGAGCAGTTCTTC. This gives the protein CASSLKWGRLYEQFF.

To note about this clonotype: In this CDR3 the conserved last residue, phenylalanine or tryptophan, is missing, so a read error is likely. The chain is built from TRBV24-1 and TRBJ2-5; a possible D gene is TRBD1 (6 bases). The germline V gene has CDR1 KGHDR and CDR2 SFDVKD. Trimming removed 4 bases from V and 5 bases from J, with 13 bases in between. CDR3 size: 14 residues. The CDR3 DNA reads TGTGCCACCAGTGACCCTACAGGGTCGGAGACCCAGTACCTC. Translated, it gives CATSDPTGSETQYL.

In this sample, this clonotype turned up many times. The chain joins TRBV29-1 to TRBJ2-7; D is uncertain. Germline CDR1 and CDR2: SQVTM and ANQGSEA. The V end was cut by 5 bases, the J end by 3 bases, with 11 bases between. This CDR3 has 12 residues. This chain's CDR3 is CSVLWGGYEQYF. The DNA for the CDR3 is TGCAGCGTTCTTTGGGGTGGCTACGAGCAGTACTTC.

This clonotype was seen many times. V and J are TRBV6-5 and TRBJ2-1; 7 bases align to TRBD2. In germline, CDR1 is MNHEY, CDR2 SVGAGI. CDR3 length: 15 residues. J gave up 7 bases and V 3 bases, and 9 bases lay outside the gene matches. CDR3 in amino acids: CASSYALAKLNEQFF. CDR3 sequence (DNA): TGTGCCAGCAGTTATGCACTAGCGAAGTTAAATGAGCAGTTCTTC.

The chain has TRBV11-2 and TRBJ1-5, with 10 bases aligning to TRBD1. V was pared by 1 base and J by 6 bases, with 6 bases of the junction left unmatched. Looked up from germline, CDR1 is SGHAT and CDR2 is FQNNGV. The CDR3 covers 16 residues. The CDR3 spells CASSLGAGQGIQPQHF. The CDR3 nucleotides read TGTGCCAGCAGCTTAGGGGCGGGACAGGGGATTCAGCCCCAGCATTTT.

The sample holds many counts of this clonotype. The junction does not match germline at one end; this may be a read error. The chain links TRBV7-7 to TRBJ2-2; TRBD2 is a possible D gene (6 bases). Per the germline V gene, CDR1 is SSHAT and CDR2 is FNYEAQ (reference sequence). The CDR3 has 15 amino acids. The CDR3 loop is CASSLLSGNTGELFF. In DNA form, the CDR3 reads TGTGCTAGCAGCCTCCTTAGCGGCAACACCGGGGAGCTGTTTTTT.

This clonotype was seen only a few times. The chain carries TRBV6-5 and TRBJ2-3; the match to TRBD2 covers 14 bases. The CDR3 is 24 residues long. The germline V gene has CDR1 MNHEY and CDR2 SVGAGI. J was trimmed by 3 bases and V by 6 bases; bases with no gene match: 29. Here the CDR3 DNA reads TGTGCCAGCAGCTACCCCGGGACAGGCCAGAAGGGACTAGCGGGAGAGGGTGGGACAGATACGCAGTATTTT. Translated: CASSYPGTGQKGLAGEGGTDTQYF.

The J gene is TRBJ1-5, the V gene TRBV7-8; no clear D gene. Germline V CDR1 and CDR2: SGHVS, FQNEAQ. The CDR3 length is 18 residues. V lost 2 bases and J lost 5, with 22 bases in between. Here the CDR3 reads CASSLFPSSGRVDQPQHF. CDR3 in DNA: TGTGCCAGCAGCTTATTCCCCTCCAGTGGGCGGGTGGATCAGCCCCAGCATTTT.

This clonotype was detected ten times or more. The chain is built from TRBV12-5 and TRBJ2-1; 10 positions match TRBD2. Trimming removed 4 bases from V and 3 bases from J; junction bases left unmatched: 6. Germline-derived CDR1 and CDR2 are LGHNT and FRNRAP. The CDR3 contains 16 residues. The CDR3 DNA reads TGTGCTAGTGGTTGGAGATTAGCGGGAGGCTACAATGAGCAGTTCTTC. It is translated as CASGWRLAGGYNEQFF.